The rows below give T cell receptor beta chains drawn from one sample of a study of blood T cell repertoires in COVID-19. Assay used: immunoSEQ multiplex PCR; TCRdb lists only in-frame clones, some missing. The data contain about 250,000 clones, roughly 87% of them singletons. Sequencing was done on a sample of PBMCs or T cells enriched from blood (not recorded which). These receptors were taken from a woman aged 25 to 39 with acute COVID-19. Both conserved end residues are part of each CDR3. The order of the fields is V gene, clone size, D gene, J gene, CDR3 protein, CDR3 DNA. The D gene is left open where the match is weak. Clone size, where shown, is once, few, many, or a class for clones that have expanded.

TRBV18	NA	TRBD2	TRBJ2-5	CASSKRDLPGETQYF	TGTGCCAGCTCAAAGCGGGACCTCCCAGGGGAGACCCAGTACTTC
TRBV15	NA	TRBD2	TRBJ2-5	CATSKYRGTSGSEETQYF	TGTGCCACCAGCAAATACCGAGGGACTAGCGGGAGTGAAGAGACCCAGTACTTC
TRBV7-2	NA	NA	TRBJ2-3	CASSLVLASTDTQYF	TGTGCCAGCAGCTTAGTGCTAGCGAGCACAGATACGCAGTATTTT
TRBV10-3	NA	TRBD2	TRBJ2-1	CAIKTSGTYNEQFF	TGTGCCATCAAGACTAGCGGCACCTACAATGAGCAGTTCTTC
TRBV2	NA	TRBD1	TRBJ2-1	CASTPAGQGYNEQFF	TGTGCCAGCACTCCCGCGGGACAGGGGTATAATGAGCAGTTCTTC
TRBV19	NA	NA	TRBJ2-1	CASSPGRGGNEQFF	TGTGCCAGTAGCCCGGGCAGGGGCGGCAATGAGCAGTTCTTC
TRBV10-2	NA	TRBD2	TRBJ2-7	CASSSGRGEQYF	TGCGCCAGCAGTTCTGGGAGGGGTGAGCAGTACTTC
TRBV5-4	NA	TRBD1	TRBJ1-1	CASSFDRVVVYTEAFF	TGTGCCAGCAGTTTTGACAGGGTGGTGGTGTACACTGAAGCTTTCTTT
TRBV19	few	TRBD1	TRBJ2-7	CASSATFRTGEQYF	TGTGCCAGTAGCGCCACATTTCGGACAGGCGAGCAGTACTTC
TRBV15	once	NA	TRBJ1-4	CATSRARVNEKLFF	TGTGCCACCAGCAGAGCCAGGGTTAATGAAAAACTGTTTTTT
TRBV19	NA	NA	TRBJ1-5	CASSIEAGQPQHF	TGTGCCAGTAGTATAGAGGCGGGTCAGCCCCAGCATTTT
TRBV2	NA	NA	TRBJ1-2	CASSVDSGSYGYTF	TGTGCCAGCAGTGTTGACAGCGGGTCCTATGGCTACACCTTC
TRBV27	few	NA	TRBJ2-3	CASTDRYLTDTQYF	TGTGCCAGCACCGACAGGTACCTCACAGATACGCAGTATTTT
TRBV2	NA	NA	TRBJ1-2	CASTTGNYGYTF	TGTGCCAGCACAACAGGGAACTATGGCTACACCTTC
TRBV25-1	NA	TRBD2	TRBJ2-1	CAVRGGLEYNEQFF	TGTGCCGTACGAGGGGGACTAGAATACAATGAGCAGTTCTTC
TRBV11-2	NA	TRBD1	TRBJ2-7	CASSRQGSYEQYF	TGTGCCAGCAGCCGACAGGGCTCCTACGAGCAGTACTTC
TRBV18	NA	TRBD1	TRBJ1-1	CASSGQGRGTEAFF	TGTGCCAGCTCAGGACAGGGGAGGGGCACTGAAGCTTTCTTT
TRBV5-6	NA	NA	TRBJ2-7	CASSLWGLAQSEQYF	TGTGCCAGCAGCTTGTGGGGGCTAGCCCAAAGTGAGCAGTACTTC
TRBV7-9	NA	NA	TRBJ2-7	CASSRQGLTGEQYF	TGTGCCAGCAGCCGTCAGGGGCTCACGGGGGAGCAGTACTTC
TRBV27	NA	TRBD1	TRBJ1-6	CASSLTGGLRSPLHF	TGTGCCAGCAGTTTGACAGGGGGTCTACGTTCACCCCTCCACTTT
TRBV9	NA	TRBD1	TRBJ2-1	CASSETTGGYVEQFF	TGTGCCAGCAGCGAGACGACAGGGGGCTATGTTGAGCAGTTCTTC
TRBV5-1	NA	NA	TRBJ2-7	CASSSRGHEQYF	TGCGCCAGCAGCTCCAGGGGACACGAGCAGTACTTC
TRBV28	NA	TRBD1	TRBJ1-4	CASMPGQGARSEKLFF	TGTGCCAGCATGCCGGGACAGGGGGCGCGGAGTGAAAAACTGTTTTTT
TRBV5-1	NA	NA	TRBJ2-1	CASSLPGNEQFF	TGCGCCAGCAGCTTACCGGGCAATGAGCAGTTCTTC
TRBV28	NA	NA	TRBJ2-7	CASSHRPIGTYYYEQYF	TGTGCCAGCAGTCACCGGCCAATCGGGACTTATTACTACGAGCAGTACTTC
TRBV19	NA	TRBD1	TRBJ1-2	CASHQDRNMNYGYTF	TGTGCCAGCCACCAGGACAGGAATATGAACTATGGCTACACCTTC
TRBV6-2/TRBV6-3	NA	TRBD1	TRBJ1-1	CASSRQGLNTEAFF	TGTGCCAGCAGCCGACAGGGCTTAAACACTGAAGCTTTCTTT
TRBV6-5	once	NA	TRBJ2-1	CASKGDLGYNEQFF	TGTGCCAGCAAAGGGGACTTGGGCTACAATGAGCAGTTCTTC
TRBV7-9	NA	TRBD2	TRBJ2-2	CASSIDPGLAGGPGTGELFF	TGTGCCAGCAGCATTGACCCCGGACTAGCGGGAGGGCCGGGCACCGGGGAGCTGTTTTTT
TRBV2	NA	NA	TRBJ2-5	CARQGQQETQYF	TGTGCCAGGCAAGGACAGCAAGAGACCCAGTACTTC